Given below is one T cell receptor beta chain in context. Its specific antigen is unknown. No base qualities exist here, and no much larger clone lies one base off it. The CDR3 spans 16 residues, from the cysteine through the phenylalanine. The retained sequence is limited to the CDR3, 48 bases, with the frame set at the first base. From the germline V gene (reference sequence), CDR1 is LGHDT and CDR2 is YNNKEL. The germline V and J ends show losses of 1 base and 0 bases respectively, and no gene match explains 2 bases of the junction. The data stem from a study of type 1 regulatory T cells (dated by TCRdb to about 2021). Background on the whole study: An in vitro protocol by which a Tr1-enriched, alloantigen-specific CD4 T cell product named T-allo10 was generated was characterized in the study. Patients with hematological malignancies who were receiving allogeneic hematopoietic stem cell transplantation were the group in which T-allo10 was being clinically evaluated.

General study outcomes and caveats: Compared with non-Tr1 cells, Tr1 cells had a TCR repertoire that was more restricted, a finding the study read as clonal expansion induced by alloantigen.

Instrument on record: Illumina MiSeq. TCRdb reprocessed the public reads (quality trimming at Q25 with fastp, clone calling with MiXCR) and kept in-frame beta chains. Rows with one shared CDR3 protein collapse into an entry with the most common genes and DNA. A total of tens of thousands of distinct CDR3 sequences appear in this sample, roughly 60% of them only once. Jointly, the top ten make up approximately 2% of the sample. This clonotype was sampled from a human donor in good health. The chain was built from TRBV3-1 and TRBJ2-1; TRBD1 matches 8 bases in the middle. The source material was cultured non-Tr1 T cells, either the whole culture or a sorted T cell fraction (not recorded which). The cell subset or site label, read with the paper, signifies: non-Tr1 population from the T-allo10 product. The CDR3 has the sequence CASSQGDRSSYNEQFF. The nucleotide sequence is given as TGTGCCAGCAGCCAAGGGGACAGGAGCTCCTACAATGAGCAGTTCTTC.